The 3 T cell receptor beta chains below all came from one sample that was sequenced in a study of cytomegalovirus exposure and HLA in healthy donors. PCR employed 60 Vbeta and 13 Jbeta primers. Assay: immunoSEQ multiplex PCR; the TCRdb copy retains only in-frame clones and omits some. The sample shows some 120,000 clones, 8% to 10% of them seen only once. Sequenced material: PBMCs. The receptors here all came from a man aged 30 to 39 in good health and CMV-seronegative.

There are a few counts of this clone. The J gene is TRBJ2-2, the V gene TRBV4-2; D may be TRBD1 (6 bases). The CDR3 sequence is 16 residues long. Trimming removed 2 bases at V and 0 bases at J, with 10 bases between. Looked up from germline, CDR1 is LGHNA and CDR2 is YNFKEQ. CDR3 DNA: TGTGCCAGCAGCCAATCGGACAGTACGAACACCGGGGAGCTGTTTTTT. Translation gives CASSQSDSTNTGELFF.

V is TRBV7-2 and J is TRBJ2-3; 8 positions agree with TRBD2. The CDR3 length is 14 residues. Germline V gives CDR1 SGHTA, CDR2 FQGNSA. The V and J ends lost 5 bases and 15 bases, in that order; junction bases with no gene match: 16. The CDR3 here is CASSRDPGTRVSYF. CDR3 nucleotides: TGTGCCAGCAGCCGCGACCCTGGGACTAGAGTTTCCTATTTT. The variable domain in full, completed from reference TRBV7-2 and TRBJ2-3, reads GAGVSQSPSNKVTEKGKDVELRCDPISGHTALYWYRQSLGQGLEFLIYFQGNSAPDKSGLPSDRFSAERTGGSVSTLTIQRTQQEDSAVYLCASSRDPGTRVSYFGPGTRLTVL.

The chain is built from TRBV4-3 and TRBJ2-7, with a possible D match to TRBD1 (5 bases). Germline values: CDR1 LGHNA, CDR2 YSLEER. This CDR3 region has 16 residues. The V end was cut by 0 bases, the J end by 3 bases, with 15 bases between. The CDR3 nucleotides read TGCGCCAGCAGCCAAGATCTGGGGCAAGGTCTCTACGAGCAGTACTTC. It codes for CASSQDLGQGLYEQYF.